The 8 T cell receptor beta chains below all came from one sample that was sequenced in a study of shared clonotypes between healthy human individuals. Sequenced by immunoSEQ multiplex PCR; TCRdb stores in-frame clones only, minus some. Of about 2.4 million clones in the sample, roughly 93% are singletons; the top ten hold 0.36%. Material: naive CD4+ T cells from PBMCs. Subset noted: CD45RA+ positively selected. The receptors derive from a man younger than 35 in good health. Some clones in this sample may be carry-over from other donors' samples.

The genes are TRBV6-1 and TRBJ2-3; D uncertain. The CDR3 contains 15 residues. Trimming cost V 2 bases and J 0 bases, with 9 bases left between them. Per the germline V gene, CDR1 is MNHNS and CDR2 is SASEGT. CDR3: CASSELRSSTDTQYF. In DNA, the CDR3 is TGTGCCAGCAGTGAACTGAGATCTAGCACAGATACGCAGTATTTT.

The CDR3 reads CASSPTQERYNSPLHF. The CDR3 DNA reads as TGTGCCAGCTCCCCAACACAGGAGCGATATAATTCACCCCTCCACTTT. The V call is TRBV27, the J call TRBJ1-6, with D perhaps matching TRBD1 (5 bases). Trimming removed 8 bases from V and 4 bases from J, with 18 bases in between. The V gene's germline CDR1 is MNHEY and CDR2 SMNVEV (reference sequence). The CDR3 loop spans 16 amino acids.

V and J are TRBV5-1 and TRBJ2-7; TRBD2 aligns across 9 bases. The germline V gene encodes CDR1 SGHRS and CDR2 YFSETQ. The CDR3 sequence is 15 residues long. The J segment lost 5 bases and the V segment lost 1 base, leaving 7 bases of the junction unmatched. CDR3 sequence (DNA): TGCGCCAGCAGCTTGAGGCGGGAGGGCCAGAACGAGCAGTACTTC. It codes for CASSLRREGQNEQYF.

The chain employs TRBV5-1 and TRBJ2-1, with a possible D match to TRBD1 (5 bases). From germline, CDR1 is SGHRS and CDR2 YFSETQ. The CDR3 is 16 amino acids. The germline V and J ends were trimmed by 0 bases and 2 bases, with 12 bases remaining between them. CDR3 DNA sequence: TGCGCCAGCAGCTTGGACCAGGGAAGCACCTACAATGAGCAGTTCTTC. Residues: CASSLDQGSTYNEQFF.

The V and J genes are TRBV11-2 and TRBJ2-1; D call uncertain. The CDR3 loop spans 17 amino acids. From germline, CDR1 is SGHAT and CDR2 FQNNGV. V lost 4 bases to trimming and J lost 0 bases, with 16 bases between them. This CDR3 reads CASSSGSYSISYNEQFF. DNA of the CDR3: TGTGCCAGCAGCTCCGGTTCGTACAGTATCTCCTACAATGAGCAGTTCTTC. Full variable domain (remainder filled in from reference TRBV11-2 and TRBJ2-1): EAGVAQSPRYKIIEKRQSVAFWCNPISGHATLYWYQQILGQGPKLLIQFQNNGVVDDSQLPKDRFSAERLKGVDSTLKIQPAKLEDSAVYLCASSSGSYSISYNEQFFGPGTRLTVL.

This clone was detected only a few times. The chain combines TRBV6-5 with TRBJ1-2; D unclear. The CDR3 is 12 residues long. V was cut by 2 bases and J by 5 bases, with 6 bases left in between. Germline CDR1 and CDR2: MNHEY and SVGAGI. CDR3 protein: CASSYADYGYTF. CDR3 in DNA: TGTGCCAGCAGTTACGCGGATTATGGCTACACCTTC.

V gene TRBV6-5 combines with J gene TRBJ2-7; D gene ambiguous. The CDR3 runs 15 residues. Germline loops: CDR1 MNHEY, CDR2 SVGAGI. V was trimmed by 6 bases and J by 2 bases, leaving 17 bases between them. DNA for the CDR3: TGTGCCAGCAGCCGAACCGTTAGTCCTCCCTACGAGCAGTACTTC. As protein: CASSRTVSPPYEQYF.

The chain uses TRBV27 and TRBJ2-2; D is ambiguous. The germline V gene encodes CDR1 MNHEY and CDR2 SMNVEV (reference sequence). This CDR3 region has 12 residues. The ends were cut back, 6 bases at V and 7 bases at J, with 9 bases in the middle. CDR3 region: CASRPTGGELFF. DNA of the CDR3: TGTGCCAGCAGACCTACGGGCGGGGAGCTGTTTTTT.